A single sample is the source of the 12 T cell receptor beta chains below, sequenced in a study of CD8+ T cells in alopecia areata. Specified treatment: oral pan-JAK inhibitor, 5-10 mg twice daily. Sequencing used cDNA as its template, made by extracting RNA and reverse transcribing it. The table came from immunoSEQ multiplex PCR; TCRdb's copy has only in-frame clones and leaves some out. The table records 200,000 to 250,000 clones, about three fifths of them present only once. The starting material was CD4+ T cells sorted from blood, obtained at week 4, from a patient treated with tofacitinib. All receptors come from a human donor with alopecia areata.

The rearrangement links TRBV15 to TRBJ1-2; the D gene is possibly TRBD1 (5 bases). Trimming cost V 1 base and J 4 bases, with 7 bases left between them. The germline gives CDR1 LNHNV, CDR2 YYDKDF (reference sequence). This CDR3 comprises 13 residues. The CDR3: CATSRGGSYGYTF. The CDR3 DNA reads TGTGCCACCAGCAGAGGGGGCAGCTATGGCTACACCTTC.

In this sample, this clone turned up a few times. The chain is built from TRBV5-1 and TRBJ2-3, with D unresolved. Germline CDR1 is SGHRS and CDR2 is YFSETQ. V lost 5 bases and J 1 base, leaving 14 bases between the germline ends. The CDR3 covers 15 residues. Here the CDR3 reads CASRAQLLGTDTQYF. The DNA of the CDR3 is TGCGCCAGCAGGGCGCAACTGTTGGGCACAGATACGCAGTATTTT.

This rearrangement joins TRBV7-9 to TRBJ2-3; 7 bases line up with TRBD2. The CDR3 is 15 amino acids. V was pared by 5 bases and J by 0 bases, with 5 bases of the junction left unmatched. Germline values: CDR1 SEHNR, CDR2 FQNEAQ (reference sequence). CDR3 bases: TGTGCCAGCAGCCCCAGCGGGGTTAGCACAGATACGCAGTATTTT. It codes for CASSPSGVSTDTQYF.

The sample holds a few counts of this clone. The chain carries TRBV7-2 and TRBJ2-5; 9 nucleotides line up with TRBD1. This CDR3 contains 14 residues. V dropped 11 bases and J dropped 1; count of bases not matched to a gene: 8. CDR1 and CDR2 from the germline V gene are SGHTA and FQGNSA. CDR3 in DNA: TGTGCCGGAGGGACAGGGCAATTCCAAGAGACCCAGTACTTC. Amino acid sequence: CAGGTGQFQETQYF. Complete variable domain (other parts from reference TRBV7-2 and TRBJ2-5): GAGVSQSPSNKVTEKGKDVELRCDPISGHTALYWYRQSLGQGLEFLIYFQGNSAPDKSGLPSDRFSAERTGGSVSTLTIQRTQQEDSAVYLCAGGTGQFQETQYFGPGTRLLVL.

The chain recombines TRBV9 with TRBJ2-2; D ambiguous. There are 14 residues in the CDR3. The V and J ends lost 5 bases and 2 bases respectively, with 10 bases between them. Germline V gives CDR1 SGDLS, CDR2 YYNGEE. In nucleotides, the CDR3 is TGTGCCAGCAGGGCTGGGCATAACACCGGGGAGCTGTTTTTT. Translating it yields CASRAGHNTGELFF.

This rearrangement joins TRBV30 to TRBJ1-2; the D gene is possibly TRBD1 (6 bases). There are 12 residues in the CDR3. Germline V gives CDR1 GTSNPN, CDR2 SVGIG (reference sequence). V was pared by 4 bases and J by 9 bases, with 15 bases between. Written as DNA, the CDR3 is TGTGCCTGGAATTCCGGGGGGCGACGCTACACCTTC. It encodes CAWNSGGRRYTF.

The J gene is TRBJ2-5, the V gene TRBV9; unclear D gene. This CDR3 comprises 14 residues. V shed 0 bases and J shed 0 bases, with 6 bases lying between them. Germline V gives CDR1 SGDLS, CDR2 YYNGEE. CDR3 sequence: CASSVGWYQETQYF. The CDR3 region has the DNA TGTGCCAGCAGCGTAGGCTGGTACCAAGAGACCCAGTACTTC. The full variable domain, its missing parts supplied by reference TRBV9 and TRBJ2-5, is DSGVTQTPKHLITATGQRVTLRCSPRSGDLSVYWYQQSLDQGLQFLIQYYNGEERAKGNILERFSAQQFPDLHSELNLSSLELGDSALYFCASSVGWYQETQYFGPGTRLLVL.

The V gene is TRBV7-8, the J gene TRBJ2-3, with TRBD2 matching over 9 bases. This CDR3 is built from 17 residues. The trim removed 0 bases at V and 1 base at J, leaving 5 bases unmatched. Germline assignment: CDR1 SGHVS and CDR2 FQNEAQ. CDR3 DNA: TGTGCCAGCAGCTTAGCGGAGCGGGGGGCAGGCACAGATACGCAGTATTTT. It yields the protein CASSLAERGAGTDTQYF. The variable domain in full, completed from reference TRBV7-8 and TRBJ2-3, reads GAGVSQSPRYKVAKRGQDVALRCDPISGHVSLFWYQQALGQGPEFLTYFQNEAQLDKSGLPSDRFFAERPEGSVSTLKIQRTQQEDSAVYLCASSLAERGAGTDTQYFGPGTRLTVL.

The chain has TRBV30 and TRBJ1-5, with TRBD1 as a possible D gene (6 bases). The length of the CDR3 is 15 residues. With 2 bases removed from V and 5 bases from J, the gap between germline ends came to 16 bases. Per germline, CDR1 GTSNPN and CDR2 SVGIG (reference sequence). CDR3 sequence (DNA): TGTGCCTGGAGTTGGCGGGGGGCCTTCCATCAGCCCCAGCATTTT. Residues: CAWSWRGAFHQPQHF.

V usage is TRBV2 and J usage is TRBJ2-7, with D possibly matching TRBD2 (5 bases). V lost 4 bases and J 5 bases, leaving 12 bases between the germline ends. This CDR3 spans 13 amino acids. The germline gives CDR1 SNHLY, CDR2 FYNNEI. The CDR3 coding sequence is TGTGCCAGCAGTGTCTCGGGGTTCGACGAGCAGTACTTC. Translating gives CASSVSGFDEQYF.

The V call is TRBV2, the J call TRBJ2-5; D uncertain. The CDR3 runs 12 residues. Germline V lookup: CDR1 SNHLY, CDR2 FYNNEI. The V end was cut by 10 bases, the J end by 5 bases, with 14 bases between. CDR3 protein: CATGYIKETQYF. The CDR3 coding sequence is TGTGCCACCGGGTACATCAAGGAGACCCAGTACTTC.

The chain couples TRBV18 to TRBJ2-1; 8 nucleotides match TRBD1. Germline values: CDR1 KGHSH, CDR2 LQKENI. V lost 2 bases to trimming and J lost 5 bases; unmatched junction nucleotides: 2. The CDR3 covers 14 residues. As DNA, the CDR3 is TGTGCCAGCTCACCAAGGACAGGGAACAATGAGCAGTTCTTC. As protein: CASSPRTGNNEQFF.